These 30 T cell receptor beta chains were sequenced from one sample in a study of blood T cell repertoires in COVID-19. The repertoire was sequenced with immunoSEQ multiplex PCR; TCRdb's copy has only in-frame clones and lacks some. The sample records over 200,000 clones, around 75% being singletons. The sequenced sample consisted of peripheral blood. Receptors were obtained from a human donor in a cohort sampled during active COVID-19.

As DNA, the CDR3 is TGCAGCGTTGTCCGCCCGAGCTCCTACGAGCAGTACTTC. Protein sequence: CSVVRPSSYEQYF. The chain is built from TRBV29-1 and TRBJ2-7, with D uncertain. CDR1 SQVTM and CDR2 ANQGSEA come from the germline V gene. The V and J ends lost 4 bases and 0 bases respectively, with 10 bases between them. The CDR3 spans 13 residues.

The chain is built from TRBV5-6 and TRBJ2-3; 7 nucleotides line up with TRBD2. Per germline, CDR1 SGHDT and CDR2 YYEEEE. The CDR3 is 18 amino acids. Unmatched junction bases numbered 15, after V lost 5 bases and J lost 0 bases. The DNA for the CDR3 is TGTGCCAGCAGAAGGGGAGTACGCGGGAGATCGAGCACAGATACGCAGTATTTT. It encodes CASRRGVRGRSSTDTQYF.

The rearrangement links TRBV9 to TRBJ1-3, with D possibly TRBD1 on 6 matching bases. Looked up from germline, CDR1 is SGDLS and CDR2 is YYNGEE. This CDR3 has 13 amino acids. Trimming shortened V by 7 bases and J by 2 bases, and 10 bases separated the two germline ends. The CDR3: CASRRTAGNTIYF. The CDR3 DNA is TGTGCCAGCCGGAGGACAGCTGGAAACACCATATATTTT.

The chain employs TRBV6-6 and TRBJ2-1, with 8 positions matching TRBD1. Germline CDR1 is MNHNY and CDR2 is SVGAGI (reference sequence). The J segment lost 5 bases and the V segment lost 2 bases, leaving 5 bases of the junction unmatched. This CDR3 comprises 15 residues. The CDR3 spells CASSYGQGRNNEQFF. The CDR3 DNA is TGTGCCAGCAGTTACGGACAGGGAAGGAACAATGAGCAGTTCTTC.

The chain couples TRBV6-2 or TRBV6-3 to TRBJ2-7, with TRBD2 matching over 9 bases. CDR1 is MNHEY, CDR2 SVGEGT, per germline. J lost 2 bases, V lost 6 bases, and 11 bases had no gene match. The CDR3 covers 16 residues. CDR3 protein: CASSPQRASGTYEQYF. Here the CDR3 DNA reads TGTGCCAGCAGCCCCCAGAGGGCTAGCGGGACCTACGAGCAGTACTTC.

The J gene is TRBJ1-1, the V gene TRBV29-1; D not resolved. This CDR3 has 14 amino acids. V was trimmed by 4 bases and J by 4 bases, leaving 16 bases between them. Germline V gives CDR1 SQVTM, CDR2 ANQGSEA. The CDR3: CSVVVQKRSTEAFF. The CDR3 DNA sequence: TGCAGCGTTGTTGTTCAGAAAAGAAGCACTGAAGCTTTCTTT.

This clone was observed a single time. This CDR3 is CAISPGQGTDTQYF. The CDR3 bases are TGTGCCATCAGCCCGGGACAGGGAACAGATACGCAGTATTTT. The V gene is TRBV10-3, the J gene TRBJ2-3, with 9 bases matching TRBD1. Looked up from germline, CDR1 is ENHRY and CDR2 is SYGVKD. This CDR3 spans 14 amino acids. With 6 bases clipped from V and 3 bases from J, the junction kept 4 bases outside the gene matches.

The chain is built from TRBV28 and TRBJ2-7, with D tentatively TRBD1 (6 bases). The length of the CDR3 is 17 residues. V shed 1 base and J shed 1 base, with 17 bases lying between them. CDR1 is MDHEN and CDR2 is SYDVKM in the germline V gene. The CDR3 here is CASSLLKWAGASYEQYF. DNA of the CDR3: TGTGCCAGCAGTTTATTAAAGTGGGCAGGGGCGTCCTACGAGCAGTACTTC.

Of note for this clone: Other DNA sequences in this specimen translate into the identical CDR3. This chain links TRBV5-1 with TRBJ1-1; D gene ambiguous. From germline, CDR1 is SGHRS and CDR2 YFSETQ. V lost 0 bases and J lost 1, with 7 bases in between. The CDR3 has 14 residues. The CDR3 bases are TGCGCCAGCAGCTTGGTGGGAGGGAACACTGAAGCTTTCTTT. It is translated as CASSLVGGNTEAFF.

This chain joins TRBV28 and TRBJ2-7, with TRBD2 as a possible D gene (6 bases). There are 13 residues in the CDR3. V lost 6 bases and J lost 2, with 11 bases in between. Germline assignment: CDR1 MDHEN and CDR2 SYDVKM. The CDR3: CASRLAAPYEQYF. The CDR3, as DNA: TGTGCCAGCAGGTTAGCGGCCCCCTACGAGCAGTACTTC. Combining the CDR3 with reference TRBV28 and TRBJ2-7 gives the whole variable domain DVKVTQSSRYLVKRTGEKVFLECVQDMDHENMFWYRQDPGLGLRLIYFSYDVKMKEKGDIPEGYSVSREKKERFSLILESASTNQTSMYLCASRLAAPYEQYFGPGTRLTVT.

Details on this clone: The likely explanation is a read error, given a far larger clone one base away. The chain is built from TRBV5-6 and TRBJ2-7, with 7 bases identical to TRBD1. The ends lost 2 bases at V and 3 bases at J; junction bases unmatched: 2. Per germline, CDR1 SGHDT and CDR2 YYEEEE. The CDR3 runs to 13 residues. The CDR3 DNA reads TGTGCCAGCAGCTTTGGGGACAGCTACGAGCAGTACTTC. This gives the protein CASSFGDSYEQYF.

On this clone itself: Other DNA variants within this sample encode the same CDR3. J is TRBJ1-5 and V is TRBV3-1 (or the pseudogene TRBV3-2); 8 bases map to TRBD1. Losses at the gene ends were 1 base for V and 7 bases for J; bases not matched to a gene: 3. Germline CDR1 LGHDT, CDR2 YNNKEL (reference sequence). This CDR3 has 14 residues. The CDR3, as DNA: TGTGCCAGCAGCCAAGCAGGGGGCGGACAGCCCCAGCATTTT. Protein product: CASSQAGGGQPQHF.

The V gene is TRBV3-1 (or the pseudogene TRBV3-2), the J gene TRBJ1-6, with D perhaps TRBD1 (6 bases). CDR1 is LGHDT and CDR2 is YNNKEL in the germline V gene (reference sequence). The CDR3 length is 16 residues. The V end was cut by 1 base, the J end by 5 bases, with 12 bases between. CDR3 bases: TGTGCCAGCAGCCAAGGATCTACAGGGCATAATTCACCCCTCCACTTT. This gives the protein CASSQGSTGHNSPLHF.

This sequence joins TRBV24-1 and TRBJ2-7; 12 nucleotides match TRBD1. The V gene's germline CDR1 is KGHDR and CDR2 SFDVKD. The CDR3 is made up of 13 amino acids. J was trimmed by 5 bases and V by 9 bases; bases with no gene match: 4. In DNA, the CDR3 is TGTGCCACCGGGACAGGGGGCAGGGACGAGCAGTACTTC. Amino acids: CATGTGGRDEQYF.

This rearrangement joins TRBV30 to TRBJ2-5; 8 bases fit TRBD1. The CDR3 extends over 14 amino acids. The germline CDR1 and CDR2 sequences are GTSNPN and SVGIG (reference sequence). The V segment lost 5 bases and the J segment 5 bases; nucleotides outside the gene matches: 10. CDR3 amino acids: CAWVRTGRGETQYF. The CDR3 coding sequence is TGTGCCTGGGTCCGGACAGGGCGAGGGGAGACCCAGTACTTC. The whole variable domain, filled in from reference TRBV30 and TRBJ2-5, reads SQTIHQWPATLVQPVGSPLSLECTVEGTSNPNLYWYRQAAGRGLQLLFYSVGIGQISSEVPQNLSASRPQDRQFILSSKKLLLSDSGFYLCAWVRTGRGETQYFGPGTRLLVL.

This rearrangement joins TRBV2 to TRBJ2-3, with D maybe TRBD2 (5 bases). Trimming removed 8 bases from V and 2 bases from J, with 11 bases in between. In germline, CDR1 is SNHLY, CDR2 FYNNEI. The CDR3 is 13 amino acids. The CDR3 nucleotides read TGTGCCAGCGAGGGTCTATACACAGATACGCAGTATTTT. It translates to CASEGLYTDTQYF.

This clone was counted at least ten times. The chain couples TRBV9 to TRBJ2-3; 7 bases line up with TRBD2. The CDR3 is 15 residues long. Per germline, CDR1 SGDLS and CDR2 YYNGEE. J gave up 2 bases and V 4 bases, and 7 bases lay outside the gene matches. This CDR3 reads CASSRDYGYTDTQYF. CDR3 DNA sequence: TGTGCCAGCAGCCGGGACTATGGCTACACAGATACGCAGTATTTT.

Worth noting for this clone: In the same sample, other DNA sequences code for this CDR3. This sequence joins TRBV5-5 and TRBJ2-1; TRBD2 might be the D (7 bases). V dropped 0 bases and J dropped 10 bases, with 14 bases sitting between them. The CDR3 extends over 14 amino acids. Germline assignment: CDR1 SGHKS and CDR2 YYEKEE (reference sequence). DNA for the CDR3: TGTGCCAGCAGCTTGGGGGCGGGGAGGGGGGAGCAGTTCTTC. As protein: CASSLGAGRGEQFF. Full variable domain (missing parts from reference TRBV5-5 and TRBJ2-1): DAGVTQSPTHLIKTRGQQVTLRCSPISGHKSVSWYQQVLGQGPQFIFQYYEKEERGRGNFPDRFSARQFPNYSSELNVNALLLGDSALYLCASSLGAGRGEQFFGPGTRLTVL.

This clone was counted many times. The V call is TRBV4-1, the J call TRBJ1-2; possible D gene TRBD1, 6 bases. V lost 4 bases, J lost 2 bases, and 14 bases lay in between. CDR3 size: 15 residues. The germline CDR1 and CDR2 sequences are MGHRA and YSYEKL. Here the CDR3 reads CASSPSLGGNYGYTF. CDR3 DNA sequence: TGCGCCAGCAGCCCCTCTCTAGGGGGAAACTATGGCTACACCTTC.

On this clone itself: The germline gene is not matched at one end of the junction; a read error may be the cause. V usage is TRBV19 and J usage is TRBJ2-2; D is unclear. CDR1 LNHDA and CDR2 SQIVND come from the germline V gene (reference sequence). The CDR3 is 13 residues long. The DNA for the CDR3 is TGTGCCAGTAGTCACCGACACACTGGGGAGCTGTTTTTT. Residues: CASSHRHTGELFF.

This clone came up once. The chain uses TRBV2 and TRBJ1-4; perhaps TRBD1 as D (6 bases). The germline V gene has CDR1 SNHLY and CDR2 FYNNEI. Trimming stripped 7 bases from V and 3 bases from J, with 12 bases between. This CDR3 spans 14 amino acids. CDR3 nucleotides: TGTGCCAGCAAAGGGGGAGGGTCTAATGAAAAACTGTTTTTT. This gives the protein CASKGGGSNEKLFF.

This clone was seen more than once but under ten times. The rearrangement joins TRBV27 to TRBJ2-7, with 8 bases that match TRBD2. CDR1 is MNHEY, CDR2 SMNVEV, per germline (reference sequence). V was clipped by 6 bases and J by 1 base; unmatched bases: 8. The CDR3 has 15 residues. In nucleotides, the CDR3 is TGTGCCAGCAGCCCCGCGGGAGGCCAATCCTACGAGCAGTACTTC. It is translated as CASSPAGGQSYEQYF.

The chain combines TRBV11-2 with TRBJ2-3, with a tentative D call TRBD1 (6 bases). V lost 1 base, J lost 10 bases, and 21 bases lay in between. The CDR3 extends over 16 amino acids. Germline CDR1 is SGHAT and CDR2 is FQNNGV. This CDR3 is CASSLGGQTGRYPQYF. The CDR3, as DNA: TGTGCCAGCAGCTTAGGAGGACAGACGGGGAGATACCCGCAGTATTTT.

The chain links TRBV7-9 to TRBJ2-4; D may be TRBD2 (6 bases). V dropped 7 bases and J dropped 8 bases, with 15 bases sitting between them. This CDR3 has 13 amino acids. Germline CDR1 is SEHNR and CDR2 is FQNEAQ (reference sequence). The CDR3 nucleotides read TGTGCCAGCACAACGGGAGTTGAGGACATTCAGTACTTC. It encodes CASTTGVEDIQYF.

The chain joins TRBV9 to TRBJ2-7, with TRBD2 matching 10 bases. Unmatched junction bases numbered 8, after V lost 4 bases and J lost 7 bases. CDR3 length: 14 residues. Germline CDR1 and CDR2: SGDLS and YYNGEE. CDR3 sequence (DNA): TGTGCCAGCAGCCCCCTCCTAGCGGGAGTTGAGCAGTACTTC. This translates into CASSPLLAGVEQYF. The whole variable domain, filled in from reference TRBV9 and TRBJ2-7, reads DSGVTQTPKHLITATGQRVTLRCSPRSGDLSVYWYQQSLDQGLQFLIQYYNGEERAKGNILERFSAQQFPDLHSELNLSSLELGDSALYFCASSPLLAGVEQYFGPGTRLTVT.

A single count supports this clone. The V call is TRBV27, the J call TRBJ1-2; 8 bases align to TRBD1. The CDR3 length is 15 residues. J gave up 6 bases and V 5 bases, and 11 bases lay outside the gene matches. In germline, CDR1 is MNHEY, CDR2 SMNVEV (reference sequence). The CDR3 DNA follows: TGTGCCAGCAGTGCCCGGTCTCGGACAGGGCATGGCTACACCTTC. It codes for CASSARSRTGHGYTF.

A few counts support this clone. The genes are TRBV7-8 and TRBJ2-1; 15 bases align to TRBD2. Trimming cost V 5 bases and J 8 bases; bases outside gene matches: 7. The V gene's germline CDR1 is SGHVS and CDR2 FQNEAQ. The CDR3 runs 16 residues. The CDR3 nucleotides are TGTGCCAGCAGCCCCTGGACTAGCGGGAGGGCCGATGAGCAGTTCTTC. The encoded protein is CASSPWTSGRADEQFF.

The chain is built from TRBV7-8 and TRBJ1-2; D is perhaps TRBD1 (6 bases). V was shortened by 2 bases and J by 2 bases, with 6 bases between the two germline ends. CDR1 and CDR2 (germline): SGHVS, FQNEAQ. CDR3 length: 13 residues. The CDR3 reads CASSLQGNYGYTF. The CDR3 region has the DNA TGTGCCAGCAGCTTACAGGGGAACTATGGCTACACCTTC.

In its sample, this clone was seen a few times. This chain connects TRBV27 to TRBJ2-7; 14 bases are shared with TRBD2. With V trimmed by 7 bases and J by 6 bases, 8 bases remained unmatched. Germline assignment: CDR1 MNHEY and CDR2 SMNVEV (reference sequence). There are 15 residues in the CDR3. CDR3 protein: CASTVSGLAGVEQYF. DNA of the CDR3: TGTGCCAGCACCGTCTCGGGACTAGCGGGAGTCGAGCAGTACTTC.

The gene calls are TRBV6-2 or TRBV6-3 and TRBJ2-3; D perhaps matches TRBD2 (7 bases). The CDR3 has 14 residues. V gave up 5 bases and J gave up 4 bases, with 13 bases separating them. Germline V gene lookup returns CDR1 MNHEY and CDR2 SVGEGT. This chain's CDR3 is CASSHLGGPDTQYF. The CDR3 coding sequence is TGTGCCAGCAGTCACCTCGGGGGGCCAGATACGCAGTATTTT.